Sequencing of this TCR beta chain was carried out in a study of sequential checkpoint blockade in melanoma (dated 2019 in TCRdb). Regarding the study in general: Using 1:1 randomization, the trial assigned patients either to first-line nivolumab followed by ipilimumab (arm A) or to ipilimumab followed by nivolumab (arm B). Both trial sequences were followed by maintenance nivolumab.

Explained via the paper, the treatment or condition label denotes: randomized to nivolumab then ipilimumab (arm A) or the reverse (arm B). None of the trial patients had been given prior DNA-damaging chemotherapy. A FACS Aria II flow cytometer was used to sort live CD3+CD8+ cells that were negative for CD19 and CD56 from thawed PBMCs. CheckMate 064, a randomized, open-label phase II trial of sequential checkpoint blockade, was the source of the samples, all of which came from patients with melanoma. Peripheral blood mononuclear cells were collected by leukapheresis, purified using Ficoll-Paque, and frozen in human serum containing about 9.8% DMSO. Immediately after sorting, the purity of the sorted blood CD3+CD8+ cells was confirmed to be >95%, and DNA was then extracted. The immunoSEQ Assay was used to immunosequence TCRbeta CDR3 regions from genomic DNA. Before high-throughput sequencing, genomic DNA was amplified using bias-controlled multiplex PCR. The source study handled its data this way. To quantify the absolute abundance of each unique TCRbeta CDR3 region, the sequences were collapsed and filtered. Clonality, defined as 1 minus Pielou's evenness, was calculated using only productive rearrangements. Clones with significantly greater frequencies in on-treatment versus baseline samples were identified using a previously published method. TCRdb's version of the immuneACCESS table is confined to in-frame rearrangements and falls short of the full clone set. An unresolved V gene accounts for under half of the shortfall where checked; the remainder is of unknown origin. V and J calls and clone size follow that table, whereas D and trimming were derived from the DNA. The sample contains some 10,000 clones, around 80% of them found a single time. The ten largest clones take up approximately 18% of the sample.

Overall study results and their limits: Validation of the response-prediction model combining TCR metrics and mutation burden is needed in larger, independent patient cohorts.

About this clone itself: Its cognate antigen has yet to be identified. Within one base of it there is no much larger clone, and no base qualities were kept.

This TCR came from a human donor with melanoma. The input for sequencing was CD8+ T cells sorted from blood (inferred from file names), taken from a patient given nivolumab and ipilimumab in sequence.

DNA sequence: TGTGCCAGCAGCGCGACAGGCGGGGGTGGCACAGATACGCAGTATTTT. It translates as CASSATGGGGTDTQYF. The chain couples TRBV6-4 to TRBJ2-3; a tentative D call is TRBD2 (7 bases match). V is shortened by 6 bases, J by 1 base, and the region joining them spans 17 bases. The CDR3 contains 16 residues, cysteine and phenylalanine counted. Just CDR3 DNA is preserved here, 48 bases in frame from base 1. The germline V gene sets CDR1 to MRHNA and CDR2 to SNTAGT.